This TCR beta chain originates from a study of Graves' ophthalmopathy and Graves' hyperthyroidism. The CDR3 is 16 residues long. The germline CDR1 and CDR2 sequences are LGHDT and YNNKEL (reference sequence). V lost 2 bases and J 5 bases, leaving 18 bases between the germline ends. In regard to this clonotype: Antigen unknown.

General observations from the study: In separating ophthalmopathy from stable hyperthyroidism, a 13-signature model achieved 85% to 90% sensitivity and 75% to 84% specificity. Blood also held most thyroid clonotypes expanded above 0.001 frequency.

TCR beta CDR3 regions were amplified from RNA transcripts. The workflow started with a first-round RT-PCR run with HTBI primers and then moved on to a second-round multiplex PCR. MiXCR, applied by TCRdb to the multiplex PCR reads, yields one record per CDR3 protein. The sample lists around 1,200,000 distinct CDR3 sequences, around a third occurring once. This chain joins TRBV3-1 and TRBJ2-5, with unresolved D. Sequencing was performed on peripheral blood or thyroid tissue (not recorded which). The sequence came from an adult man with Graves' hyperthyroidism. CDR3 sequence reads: CASSQSVGQIMETQYF. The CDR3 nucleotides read TGTGCCAGCAGCCAATCGGTCGGGCAGATCATGGAGACCCAGTACTTC.